The clone carrying this T cell receptor (beta chain) was detected ten times or more. Antigen unknown. Arm-PCR of CDR3 regions and iRepertoire HTBI primers were used to build TCR beta libraries. In TCRdb, the multiplex PCR reads were re-called with MiXCR into one record per CDR3 protein. This table holds a few hundred thousand distinct CDR3 sequences, roughly 23% found once. Time point indicated: persistent/refractory GD, antithyroid drugs over 5 years with positive TRAb. There was RNA extracted from PBMCs, and the TCR library was made from it. The CDR3 is made up of 14 amino acids. The germline CDR1 and CDR2 sequences are MDHEN and SYDVKM. The V and J ends lost 5 bases and 4 bases, in that order; junction bases with no gene match: 5. The data stem from a study of regulatory T cells in long-lasting Graves disease. Broader study findings: Persistent disease favored TRBV28, TRBJ1-2 and TRBJ2-5. Limited samples may have lowered accuracy.

This chain links TRBV28 with TRBJ2-7, with TRBD2 matching 10 bases. This clonotype originated in a woman aged 40 to 49 with Graves disease. The specimen was peripheral blood mononuclear cells (PBMCs), collected when the disease was refractory, from a patient treated with antithyroid drugs. This CDR3 reads CASSLAGEVYEQYF. CDR3 bases: TGTGCCAGCAGTCTAGCGGGAGAAGTGTACGAGCAGTACTTC.